Shown below are 30 T cell receptor beta chains from a single sample sequenced in a study of long-term antiretroviral therapy in people with HIV. Sequencing relied on immunoSEQ assay v3.0, run at survey level. This table comes from immunoSEQ multiplex PCR, and its TCRdb copy is limited to in-frame clones, with some not included. The sample holds 20,000 or so clones; about 70% are singletons and the top ten take approximately 10%. The sample in question was unsorted PBMCs, obtained 0.5 years before starting antiretroviral therapy. The receptor set was obtained from a man in his late teens or twenties with HIV.

The V gene is TRBV9, the J gene TRBJ2-7; TRBD2 agrees at 10 bases. The V segment lost 4 bases and the J segment 4 bases; nucleotides outside the gene matches: 5. This CDR3 region has 14 residues. Germline V gene lookup returns CDR1 SGDLS and CDR2 YYNGEE. Here the CDR3 DNA reads TGTGCCAGCAGCCCTAGCGGGAGAGTATACGAGCAGTACTTC. Its protein product is CASSPSGRVYEQYF.

This clone occurred a few times. V and J are TRBV27 and TRBJ1-2; 10 nucleotides align to TRBD1. This CDR3 contains 12 residues. The germline CDR1 and CDR2 sequences are MNHEY and SMNVEV (reference sequence). V trimming: 8 bases; J trimming: 8 bases; junction bases outside the gene matches: 5. As DNA, the CDR3 is TGTGCCAGCGGACAGGGGGTAGGAGGCTACACCTTC. As protein: CASGQGVGGYTF.

The chain has TRBV27 and TRBJ2-7; 9 bases match TRBD2. Germline CDR1 and CDR2: MNHEY and SMNVEV (reference sequence). CDR3 length: 14 amino acids. Trimming removed 6 bases from V and 5 bases from J; junction bases left unmatched: 8. CDR3 loop: CASRLAGHPHEQYF. The CDR3 DNA reads TGTGCCAGCAGGCTAGCGGGACACCCCCACGAGCAGTACTTC.

The chain combines TRBV5-4 with TRBJ2-7; 9 bases agree with TRBD1. V was pared by 4 bases and J by 0 bases, with 8 bases of the junction left unmatched. Germline CDR1 and CDR2: SGHNT and YYREEE (reference sequence). The CDR3 is 16 residues long. CDR3 sequence: CASSPRQGVSSYEQYF. The CDR3 DNA reads as TGTGCCAGCAGCCCTCGACAGGGGGTCTCCTCCTACGAGCAGTACTTC.

The V gene is TRBV5-4, the J gene TRBJ2-7; TRBD2 matches 10 bases. Germline assignment: CDR1 SGHNT and CDR2 YYREEE (reference sequence). V was clipped by 4 bases and J by 3 bases; unmatched bases: 10. The CDR3 covers 16 residues. The CDR3 sequence is CASSMYGLADLYEQYF. CDR3 DNA sequence: TGTGCCAGCAGCATGTACGGACTAGCGGACCTCTACGAGCAGTACTTC.

The V and J genes are TRBV19 and TRBJ2-1; 11 bases align to TRBD2. Trimming at V came to 6 bases and at J to 9 bases, leaving 7 bases not matched to a gene. CDR3 length equals 14 residues. The V gene's germline CDR1 is LNHDA and CDR2 SQIVND (reference sequence). The CDR3 here is CASSDSGRGFEQFF. In nucleotides, the CDR3 is TGTGCCAGTAGCGATAGCGGGAGGGGTTTTGAGCAGTTCTTC.

This clone was observed a handful of times. V gene TRBV6-4 combines with J gene TRBJ2-3; 10 bases agree with TRBD2. The CDR3 spans 15 residues. Germline CDR1 is MRHNA and CDR2 is SNTAGT. V was clipped by 4 bases and J by 6 bases; unmatched bases: 7. CDR3 amino acids: CASSGSTSGTDTQYF. CDR3 DNA: TGTGCCAGCAGTGGATCCACTAGCGGGACCGATACGCAGTATTTT.

The V and J genes are TRBV6-6 and TRBJ2-7; 14 nucleotides agree with TRBD2. The CDR3 loop spans 15 amino acids. The ends lost 5 bases at V and 6 bases at J; junction bases unmatched: 6. Germline V gene lookup returns CDR1 MNHNY and CDR2 SVGAGI (reference sequence). CDR3 loop: CASSTGLAGEFEQYF. CDR3 bases: TGTGCCAGCAGTACGGGACTAGCGGGGGAGTTCGAGCAGTACTTC.

The CDR3 bases are TGTGCCAGCAGCTTACGTGGGACACTGAACACTGAAGCTTTCTTT. Protein: CASSLRGTLNTEAFF. The chain employs TRBV7-9 and TRBJ1-1; D is possibly TRBD1 (6 bases). Germline CDR1 is SEHNR and CDR2 is FQNEAQ (reference sequence). The CDR3 sequence is 15 residues long. V was trimmed by 2 bases and J by 0 bases, leaving 10 bases between them.

V gene TRBV19 combines with J gene TRBJ1-1, with TRBD1 matching over 8 bases. The CDR3 length is 16 residues. The V gene end was trimmed by 1 base and the J gene end by 2 bases; junction bases not matched to a gene: 6. CDR1 is LNHDA, CDR2 SQIVND, per germline (reference sequence). The CDR3 DNA reads as TGTGCCAGTAGTATAGGACAGGGGATTTACAACACTGAAGCTTTCTTT. This translates into CASSIGQGIYNTEAFF.

The rearrangement joins TRBV5-6 to TRBJ1-1, with D possibly being TRBD1 (6 bases). This CDR3 is built from 15 residues. Deletions cut 4 bases from V and 1 base from J, with 14 bases between. Germline V CDR1 and CDR2: SGHDT, YYEEEE. CDR3 sequence: CASSPYGGRNTEAFF. CDR3 sequence (DNA): TGTGCCAGCAGCCCCTATGGGGGGCGGAACACTGAAGCTTTCTTT.

This clone turned up a few times. Different DNA sequences within this sample yield the same CDR3. This chain joins TRBV19 and TRBJ1-2, with 10 bases identical to TRBD1. The trim removed 6 bases at V and 8 bases at J, leaving 0 bases unmatched. Looked up from germline, CDR1 is LNHDA and CDR2 is SQIVND (reference sequence). CDR3 length: 11 amino acids. The CDR3 nucleotides are TGTGCCAGTAGGACAGGGGGCGGCTACACCTTC. This encodes CASRTGGGYTF.

The chain uses TRBV5-6 and TRBJ1-4; D call uncertain. Per germline, CDR1 SGHDT and CDR2 YYEEEE. Trimming removed 4 bases from V and 0 bases from J, with 7 bases in between. The CDR3 has 14 amino acids. The CDR3 reads CASSPGATNEKLFF. DNA for the CDR3: TGTGCCAGCAGCCCTGGGGCAACTAATGAAAAACTGTTTTTT.

The gene calls are TRBV5-1 and TRBJ2-7; 8 bases fit TRBD1. Germline loops: CDR1 SGHRS, CDR2 YFSETQ. There are 14 residues in the CDR3. The junction had 4 bases not matched to a gene; V was cut back by 3 bases and J by 2 bases. CDR3 protein: CASSSQDRAYEQYF. The CDR3 DNA sequence: TGCGCCAGCAGCTCGCAGGACAGGGCCTACGAGCAGTACTTC.

The chain uses TRBV7-8 and TRBJ2-7, with 9 bases lining up with TRBD1. The germline gives CDR1 SGHVS, CDR2 FQNEAQ. The CDR3 length is 15 residues. J was trimmed by 3 bases and V by 5 bases; bases with no gene match: 8. The CDR3 protein is CASSPYPGQGYEQYF. The DNA of the CDR3 is TGTGCCAGCAGCCCTTACCCGGGACAGGGCTACGAGCAGTACTTC.

The genes are TRBV6-6 and TRBJ2-1; TRBD2 might be the D (5 bases). The CDR3 consists of 14 residues. The V and J ends lost 8 bases and 3 bases respectively, with 14 bases between them. Looked up from germline, CDR1 is MNHNY and CDR2 is SVGAGI (reference sequence). CDR3 nucleotide sequence: TGTGCCAGCTTTTGGTCGCGGGTCTACAATGAGCAGTTCTTC. Encoded protein: CASFWSRVYNEQFF.

This clone counts as medium-sized. The chain uses TRBV4-1 and TRBJ2-7; 8 positions match TRBD2. V lost 4 bases and J lost 6; bases outside the gene matches: 17. CDR3 length: 17 amino acids. The germline V gene encodes CDR1 MGHRA and CDR2 YSYEKL. In DNA form, the CDR3 reads TGCGCCAGCAGCCTAAGTAGGGATAGCGGGATTAGGAGCGAGCAGTACTTC. It yields the protein CASSLSRDSGIRSEQYF.

This clone was detected only a few times. This rearrangement joins TRBV7-9 to TRBJ2-2; 7 bases are shared with TRBD1. V dropped 5 bases and J dropped 0; count of bases not matched to a gene: 3. CDR3 length: 15 residues. Germline assignment: CDR1 SEHNR and CDR2 FQNEAQ (reference sequence). Here the CDR3 reads CASSVRGPNTGELFF. The CDR3, as DNA: TGTGCCAGCAGCGTAAGGGGGCCGAACACCGGGGAGCTGTTTTTT.

The CDR3 reads CASRAGPWETQYF. CDR3 nucleotide sequence: TGTGCCAGCCGAGCAGGGCCATGGGAGACCCAGTACTTC. The gene calls are TRBV27 and TRBJ2-5, with D tentatively TRBD1 (5 bases). V lost 8 bases to trimming and J lost 5 bases, with 15 bases between them. The CDR3 consists of 13 residues. The V gene's germline CDR1 is MNHEY and CDR2 SMNVEV (reference sequence).

The chain couples TRBV15 to TRBJ2-7, with 7 positions matching TRBD1. Losses at the gene ends were 4 bases for V and 0 bases for J; bases not matched to a gene: 6. Germline assignment: CDR1 LNHNV and CDR2 YYDKDF (reference sequence). This CDR3 is 15 amino acids long. The chain's CDR3 is CATSTEQGYSYEQYF. The CDR3 DNA is TGTGCCACCAGCACTGAACAGGGGTACTCCTACGAGCAGTACTTC.

The J gene is TRBJ1-4, the V gene TRBV12-2; whether TRBD1, the table's D call, matches the DNA was not checked. TRBV12-2 is recorded as a pseudogene. The CDR3 runs 14 residues. The CDR3 here is CASRPGTGEEKLFF. The CDR3 nucleotides are TGTGCAAGTCGCCCCGGGACAGGGGAGGAAAAACTGTTTTTT.

This chain joins TRBV6-1 and TRBJ1-2, with a tentative D call TRBD1 (6 bases). The V end was cut by 4 bases, the J end by 4 bases, with 16 bases between. Germline-derived CDR1 and CDR2 are MNHNS and SASEGT. There are 15 residues in the CDR3. In DNA, the CDR3 is TGTGCCAGCAGTGGATTACATACAGGGATCTATGGCTACACCTTC. It translates to CASSGLHTGIYGYTF.

This rearrangement joins TRBV7-2 to TRBJ1-5; D unresolved. The CDR3 is made up of 13 amino acids. Per germline, CDR1 SGHTA and CDR2 FQGNSA. V gave up 2 bases and J gave up 2 bases, with 4 bases separating them. DNA of the CDR3: TGTGCCAGCAGCTTAACGGGCAATCAGCCCCAGCATTTT. Encoded protein: CASSLTGNQPQHF.

The chain joins TRBV13 to TRBJ2-3; a possible D gene is TRBD1 (5 bases). Germline V gene sequence: CDR1 PRHDT, CDR2 FYEKMQ (reference sequence). This CDR3 has 17 residues. V was shortened by 2 bases and J by 4 bases, with 19 bases between the two germline ends. The CDR3 region has the DNA TGTGCCAGCAGCTTAAGGGGCGCGACAAGGCACGCAGATACGCAGTATTTT. Its translation is CASSLRGATRHADTQYF. Supplemented by reference TRBV13 and TRBJ2-3, the full variable domain reads AAGVIQSPRHLIKEKRETATLKCYPIPRHDTVYWYQQGPGQDPQFLISFYEKMQSDKGSIPDRFSAQQFSDYHSELNMSSLELGDSALYFCASSLRGATRHADTQYFGPGTRLTVL.

Here the CDR3 reads CASSPPGGKQPQHF. Here the CDR3 DNA reads TGTGCCAGCTCACCACCGGGGGGAAAGCAGCCCCAGCATTTT. This rearrangement joins TRBV18 to TRBJ1-5, with D perhaps matching TRBD1 (5 bases). This CDR3 is built from 14 residues. Per the germline V gene, CDR1 is KGHSH and CDR2 is LQKENI. V was cut by 0 bases and J by 7 bases, with 10 bases left in between.

V usage is TRBV4-3 and J usage is TRBJ2-1; D may be TRBD2 (7 bases). The CDR3 length is 18 residues. The V end was cut by 0 bases, the J end by 3 bases, with 18 bases between. Germline V CDR1 and CDR2: LGHNA, YSLEER. Here the CDR3 reads CASSQEIGRRGGYNEQFF. The CDR3 bases are TGCGCCAGCAGCCAAGAGATAGGGAGGAGGGGGGGCTACAATGAGCAGTTCTTC.

The V call is TRBV29-1, the J call TRBJ2-5; D may match TRBD1 or TRBD2 (5 bases each). V lost 6 bases and J lost 4, with 15 bases in between. The germline V gene encodes CDR1 SQVTM and CDR2 ANQGSEA. The CDR3 loop spans 13 amino acids. The CDR3 DNA reads TGCAGCGTAGTCCAGGGAGTCGGAGAGACCCAGTACTTC. Its translation: CSVVQGVGETQYF.

The chain employs TRBV15 and TRBJ1-1, with 8 nucleotides matching TRBD1. Germline V CDR1 and CDR2: LNHNV, YYDKDF (reference sequence). Germline trimming cut 5 bases from V and 2 bases from J; bases unmatched to any gene: 1. This CDR3 contains 13 residues. CDR3 loop: CATSDRGNTEAFF. CDR3 nucleotides: TGTGCCACCAGCGACAGGGGCAACACTGAAGCTTTCTTT.

The chain links TRBV27 to TRBJ2-2; 7 bases map to TRBD1. Germline V gene lookup returns CDR1 MNHEY and CDR2 SMNVEV (reference sequence). J was trimmed by 0 bases and V by 6 bases; bases with no gene match: 7. This CDR3 spans 16 amino acids. CDR3 amino acids: CASRVNRGPNTGELFF. CDR3 DNA: TGTGCCAGCAGGGTCAACAGGGGACCGAACACCGGGGAGCTGTTTTTT.

The gene calls are TRBV7-3 and TRBJ2-1; D is uncertain. This CDR3 comprises 13 residues. Germline V gene sequence: CDR1 SGHTA, CDR2 FQGTGA. V was trimmed by 5 bases and J by 4 bases, leaving 9 bases between them. The CDR3 is CASSIGRYNEQFF. The CDR3 nucleotides are TGTGCCAGCAGCATCGGACGGTACAATGAGCAGTTCTTC.